The 20 T cell receptor beta chains given below trace back to one sample, sequenced in a study of shared clonotypes between healthy human individuals. The assay was immunoSEQ multiplex PCR, and TCRdb's table has in-frame clones only and misses some. Of nearly 2 million clones listed, roughly 95% were seen once; the top ten hold 1% to 1.5%. CD45RO-negative, CCR7-selected cells formed the naive CD8 fraction, which excluded terminally differentiated effector memory CD45RA+ cells. The material sequenced was naive CD8+ T cells sorted from blood. These receptors were obtained from a man between 18 and 35 years old in good health.

The V gene is TRBV13, the J gene TRBJ2-2; possibly TRBD2 for D (6 bases). Germline V lookup: CDR1 PRHDT, CDR2 FYEKMQ (reference sequence). This CDR3 has 16 amino acids. V shed 4 bases and J shed 0 bases, with 12 bases lying between them. The chain's CDR3 is CASSSLSGANTGELFF. The DNA for the CDR3 is TGTGCCAGCAGCTCCCTTAGCGGAGCGAACACCGGGGAGCTGTTTTTT.

This chain uses TRBV6-5 with TRBJ2-3, with TRBD2 identical over 12 bases. V shed 7 bases, J shed 4 bases, and the junction held 6 bases outside the gene matches. This CDR3 comprises 15 residues. Per germline, CDR1 MNHEY and CDR2 SVGAGI. CDR3 residues: CASTMTSGSSDTQYF. CDR3 DNA: TGTGCCAGCACGATGACTAGCGGGAGCTCAGATACGCAGTATTTT.

Of note for this clone: This specimen includes other DNA sequences encoding the same CDR3. This chain uses TRBV4-3 with TRBJ2-7; D is perhaps TRBD1 or TRBD2 (5 bases each). The CDR3 totals 15 residues. With 0 bases removed from V and 0 bases from J, the gap between germline ends came to 9 bases. CDR1 is LGHNA, CDR2 YSLEER, per germline. The DNA of the CDR3 is TGCGCCAGCAGCCAAGAAGAGGGGAGCTCCTACGAGCAGTACTTC. Its protein product is CASSQEEGSSYEQYF.

This chain joins TRBV5-1 and TRBJ1-2; D is unresolved. The CDR3 is 11 amino acids. V was clipped by 3 bases and J by 8 bases, with 8 bases between them. The germline V gene encodes CDR1 SGHRS and CDR2 YFSETQ. CDR3 sequence (DNA): TGCGCCAGCAGCTCCCCAAGCGGCTACACCTTC. The encoded protein is CASSSPSGYTF.

This chain uses TRBV5-1 with TRBJ2-3; D call uncertain. This CDR3 is built from 13 residues. CDR1 SGHRS and CDR2 YFSETQ come from the germline V gene. Trimming cost V 4 bases and J 3 bases, with 9 bases left between them. The CDR3 sequence: CASSGQWTDTQYF. CDR3 coding DNA: TGCGCCAGCAGCGGGCAGTGGACAGATACGCAGTATTTT.

The CDR3 nucleotides are TGTGCTAGTGTCCCGGGACTTGGTAACACCGGGGAGCTGTTTTTT. It translates to CASVPGLGNTGELFF. The rearrangement joins TRBV12-5 to TRBJ2-2; possible D gene TRBD2, 6 bases. Germline V gene data show CDR1 as LGHNT and CDR2 as FRNRAP. This CDR3 contains 15 residues. V was cut by 7 bases and J by 2 bases, with 14 bases left in between.

A note on this clone: The sample has other DNA sequences that encode this CDR3 too. The chain uses TRBV11-2 and TRBJ2-7; a weak D match, TRBD2 (6 bases). The CDR3 is 15 residues long. Germline lookup yields CDR1 SGHAT and CDR2 FQNNGV. V was pared by 5 bases and J by 0 bases, with 14 bases between. DNA of the CDR3: TGTGCCAGCAGCCTCGAGGCGGGGAGCTCCTACGAGCAGTACTTC. This codes for CASSLEAGSSYEQYF.

The V gene is TRBV6-1, the J gene TRBJ1-2; no reliable D call. Per germline, CDR1 MNHNS and CDR2 SASEGT. There are 15 residues in the CDR3. Deletions cut 3 bases from V and 6 bases from J, with 17 bases between. As DNA, the CDR3 is TGTGCCAGCAGTGATAGAGCCCCCTACCTCAATGGCTACACCTTC. Its translation is CASSDRAPYLNGYTF.

Points on this clone: The junction shows a germline mismatch at one end, possibly a read error. The CDR3 DNA reads as TGTGCTAGCAGCTTATGGGGACAGGGGGACGAGCAGTACTTC. Translating gives CASSLWGQGDEQYF. V and J are TRBV7-7 and TRBJ2-7; 11 bases match TRBD1. This CDR3 has 14 residues. CDR1 is SSHAT and CDR2 is FNYEAQ in the germline V gene (reference sequence).

A note on this clone: Other nucleotide sequences in the sample specify the same CDR3. The chain uses TRBV4-1 and TRBJ2-3, with D hard to call. Trimming removed 1 base at V and 0 bases at J, with 5 bases between. The germline V gene has CDR1 MGHRA and CDR2 YSYEKL. The CDR3 consists of 14 residues. The CDR3 region has the DNA TGCGCCAGCAGCCAAGGTCCTAGCACAGATACGCAGTATTTT. Encoded protein: CASSQGPSTDTQYF.

The rearrangement uses TRBV5-5 and TRBJ2-7; D is uncertain. CDR3 size: 13 residues. Trimming removed 3 bases from V and 3 bases from J, with 10 bases in between. Germline V gene data show CDR1 as SGHKS and CDR2 as YYEKEE (reference sequence). DNA of the CDR3: TGTGCCAGCAGCTGGATCAGAGACTACGAGCAGTACTTC. This translates into CASSWIRDYEQYF.

V and J are TRBV11-2 and TRBJ2-1; TRBD2 matches at 9 bases. Losses at the gene ends were 4 bases for V and 7 bases for J; bases not matched to a gene: 2. The CDR3 sequence is 13 residues long. Germline CDR1 SGHAT, CDR2 FQNNGV. CDR3 protein: CASSSGLANEQFF. The CDR3, as DNA: TGTGCCAGCAGCTCTGGACTAGCGAATGAGCAGTTCTTC.

The chain carries TRBV6-1 and TRBJ2-1; TRBD2 matches 15 bases. The germline V gene has CDR1 MNHNS and CDR2 SASEGT. V shed 1 base, J shed 6 bases, and the junction held 10 bases outside the gene matches. The CDR3 loop spans 19 amino acids. CDR3 region: CASSEVVGLAGGPGNEQFF. The DNA of the CDR3 is TGTGCCAGCAGTGAAGTCGTCGGACTAGCGGGAGGGCCCGGCAATGAGCAGTTCTTC.

In this sample, this clone turned up once. The V call is TRBV19, the J call TRBJ1-5; no reliable D call. The CDR3 sequence is 15 residues long. Germline V CDR1 and CDR2: LNHDA, SQIVND (reference sequence). The germline V and J ends were trimmed by 2 bases and 8 bases, with 16 bases remaining between them. The CDR3 region is CASSIFGWQFEPQHF. In nucleotides, the CDR3 is TGTGCCAGTAGTATATTCGGGTGGCAATTCGAGCCCCAGCATTTT.

The chain recombines TRBV4-2 with TRBJ1-1, with a weak D call TRBD1 (5 bases). The germline CDR1 and CDR2 sequences are LGHNA and YNFKEQ. The CDR3 is 12 amino acids. The germline V and J ends were trimmed by 0 bases and 7 bases, with 6 bases remaining between them. The CDR3 DNA reads TGTGCCAGCAGCCAAGAGGGGGATGAAGCTTTCTTT. Translated, it gives CASSQEGDEAFF.

The chain employs TRBV27 and TRBJ2-1, with TRBD2 matching 13 bases. Germline V gene sequence: CDR1 MNHEY, CDR2 SMNVEV (reference sequence). With 1 base clipped from V and 6 bases from J, the junction kept 3 bases outside the gene matches. The CDR3 extends over 16 amino acids. The CDR3 is CASSLLGLAGVNEQFF. In DNA, the CDR3 is TGTGCCAGCAGTTTATTAGGACTAGCGGGAGTCAATGAGCAGTTCTTC.

The chain uses TRBV27 and TRBJ2-7; D tentatively reads TRBD1 or TRBD2 (5 bases each). V was pared by 2 bases and J by 2 bases, with 10 bases between. Germline-derived CDR1 and CDR2 are MNHEY and SMNVEV (reference sequence). The CDR3 consists of 14 residues. CDR3: CASSLRGGPYEQYF. The CDR3 coding sequence is TGTGCCAGCAGTTTACGGGGCGGGCCCTACGAGCAGTACTTC.

This chain links TRBV28 with TRBJ1-6, with no clear D. Trimming shortened V by 11 bases and J by 0 bases, and 17 bases separated the two germline ends. Looked up from germline, CDR1 is MDHEN and CDR2 is SYDVKM. This CDR3 comprises 16 residues. In nucleotides, the CDR3 is TGTGCCGGCTCACGCGGAACGGGCTCCTATAATTCACCCCTCCACTTT. Residues: CAGSRGTGSYNSPLHF.

The CDR3 loop is CASSQENGSLNEKLFF. The CDR3 DNA reads TGCGCCAGCAGCCAAGAAAATGGCTCCCTTAATGAAAAACTGTTTTTT. The chain couples TRBV4-1 to TRBJ1-4; D is unresolved. Trimming took 0 bases from V and 4 from J, leaving 12 bases between them. Germline loops: CDR1 MGHRA, CDR2 YSYEKL. CDR3 length: 16 residues.

In the case of this clone: The identical CDR3 is also encoded by other nucleotide sequences in the sample. The CDR3 spells CASSGQGSYGYTF. The CDR3 DNA sequence: TGTGCCAGCAGCGGACAGGGTAGTTATGGCTACACCTTC. This rearrangement joins TRBV7-9 to TRBJ1-2; 8 nucleotides match TRBD1. Unmatched junction bases numbered 4, after V lost 5 bases and J lost 5 bases. Germline CDR1 is SEHNR and CDR2 is FQNEAQ (reference sequence). The CDR3 has 13 residues.